This T cell receptor (beta chain) was obtained from a study of OX40 agonist ivuxolimab in advanced cancers. Study background: Patients took ivuxolimab, an agonistic anti-OX40 (CD134) antibody. Under the entry rules, prior anti-PD-1, anti-PD-L1 or anti-CTLA-4 therapy was allowed, and about 40% had some. Study findings and constraints: Both blood CD4+ and CD8+ T cells showed clonal growth by week 6 at 0.1 to 3.0 mg/kg.

Concerning this clone itself: The antigen is not known.

The length of the CDR3 is 11 residues. Trimming shortened V by 2 bases and J by 11 bases, and 9 bases separated the two germline ends. Per germline, CDR1 MNHEY and CDR2 SVGAGI. Produced via immunoSEQ multiplex PCR; TCRdb's table is partial and in-frame only. Among fewer than 85,000 clones listed, over 85% were seen once. This TCR derives from an adult with an advanced solid tumor such as melanoma, head and neck, liver or kidney cancer. The sequences come from CD4+ or CD8+ T cells sorted from blood, collected in a trial of the OX40 agonist ivuxolimab. The chain recombines TRBV6-5 with TRBJ1-1; D call uncertain. CDR3 coding DNA: TGTGCCAGCAGTTACCTTGGCGCGGCTTTCTTT. Translation gives CASSYLGAAFF.